The following is a T cell receptor (beta chain) sequence with its context. Its target antigen remains unknown. Within one base of it there is no much larger clone, and no base qualities were kept. These data come from a study of blood T cells in healthy people across ages (dated by TCRdb to between 2014 and 2017). About the investigation overall: Template switching captured roughly one uniquely barcoded TCR beta cDNA molecule per two T cells in model experiments. Age-related changes in TCR beta repertoire diversity were measured in the study by deep sequencing normalized with unique cDNA molecular identifiers. Four age groups were formed from the donors: young (average around 15 years), middle-aged (more than 35), aged (roughly 59) and long-lived (82). Using the same blood draw, the study looked at two additional independent replicas of 1 million unique cDNA reads for two donors, one aged 18 to 30 and the other aged 80 or older. Beyond this particular receptor, the publication reports: Bulk unsorted PBMC profiling prevented conclusive comparison of naive and antigen-experienced compartments. Observed TCR beta diversity per million T cells fell roughly linearly with age, and a significant reduction was already apparent by age roughly 40. Observed TCR beta diversity correlated strongly with the percentage of naive T cells measured by flow cytometry. Total diversity estimates from one million sequenced T cells were considered lower bounds and underestimates. Because the CMV infection status of the donors was unknown, age-related changes in expanded clonotypes may potentially have been confounded. The long-lived group showed more naive CD4+ T cells, fewer expanded clones and increased TCR diversity than the aged group, suggesting age selection.

Systemically healthy Caucasian individuals from Russia, 39 in total and aged about 6 to 95 years, were included as donors. Each donor gave around 9.9 milliliters of peripheral blood, collected into EDTA-treated Vacutainer tubes. Ficoll-Paque density-gradient centrifugation was used to isolate PBMCs, with at least 6.5 million per sample. Trizol reagent was used to extract total RNA from the PBMCs, yielding at least 6 micrograms per sample. For every donor, an aliquot of PBMCs went through flow cytometry to measure the percentages of naive CD45RAhigh/CD27high T cells. Receptor libraries were prepared by 5' RACE. The instrument was an Illumina HiSeq 2500. A second PCR of about 7 to 12 cycles was run with a J-beta primer mix and a sample-barcoded 5' primer. A template-switch 5' adaptor carrying 12 random nucleotides introduced a unique molecular identifier onto each TCR beta cDNA molecule. At least 3 million CDR3-containing paired-end reads were obtained from each sample. First-strand cDNA was synthesized from all RNA with the Mint cDNA synthesis kit, primed by a TRBC-specific oligonucleotide. All cDNA was treated with uracil-DNA glycosylase and then went through a first 18-cycle PCR with the universal primers M1SS and BC2_uni_R. The study's own analysis went as follows. Each sample was normalized by randomly selecting 1 million high-quality reads, each carrying a distinct molecular identifier. Instead of being binned into consensus sequences, reads with shared molecular identifiers were discarded. MiTCR, with a Q25 quality threshold and the strictest error-elimination algorithm, was used for CDR3 identification, clonotype clustering and error correction. A nonparametric unseen species model with Euler transformation was used to estimate lower-bound total TCR beta diversity. In-frame beta chains were kept once TCRdb had trimmed the public reads at Q25 with fastp and called clones with MiXCR. Identical CDR3 protein sequences are pooled into one entry, listed with their most common genes and DNA. The V and J calls reflect TCRdb's pipeline rather than the authors' work. The sample table shows 800,000 or so distinct CDR3 sequences, and approximately 25% are seen once. The ten most abundant clones make up approximately 4% of the sample.

From its cysteine to its phenylalanine, the CDR3 spans 16 amino acids. The kept DNA is CDR3 alone, 48 bases in frame from the first base. From the germline V gene (reference sequence), CDR1 is DFQATT and CDR2 is SNEGSKA. V trim: 1 base; J trim: 0 bases; unmatched bases: 8. The sample also formed part of further work on T cells of mothers and their children. Drawing on the second study: Nine systemically healthy Caucasian individuals served as donors, namely three mothers together with their six children. cDNA synthesis consumed the entire amount of extracted RNA, loaded at approximately 1.6 ug RNA in each 15 ul reaction. Sample barcodes and 2-4 random nucleotides were added via the M1S primer in the second PCR. Each mother yielded over 9.5 million TCR beta CDR3 reads and each child roughly 2.9 million reads. TCR recombination output is similarly shaped by thymic selection in related and unrelated pairs, with a minor effect exerted by inherited differences. Normalized repertoire overlap was always slightly but never significantly higher in related than unrelated mother-child pairs. No persistent microchimeric T cell clones were found, with a detection sensitivity of 80 to 100 clones per million clonotypes. In the study, deep NGS was used to compare the TCR beta repertoires of mothers and children, and features distinguishing related mother-child pairs from unrelated individuals were sought. Mothers averaged around 40 +/- 4 years of age and children averaged about 10 +/- 4 years. After adapter ligation with NEBNext reagents, the libraries were sequenced on Illumina HiSeq 2000 with 100+100 nt paired-end reads. To avoid cross-contamination, the mother libraries and the child libraries were prepared a month apart and sequenced in separate runs. Each donor had between about 450,000 and 2,300,000 distinct TCR beta clonotypes identified. Naive TCR beta clonotypes were estimated from low-frequency clonotypes matched to each donor's FACS-determined naive share, without sorting.

The sequenced sample consisted of blood. The receptor chain draws on TRBV20-1 and TRBJ1-1; TRBD1 matches 7 bases in the middle. This sequence originates from a boy aged 5-17 years in good health. The CDR3 loop reads CSARAINRGVNTEAFF. The nucleotide sequence is given as TGCAGTGCTAGAGCTATCAACAGGGGCGTGAACACTGAAGCTTTCTTT.